This is a list of T cell receptor beta chains from one sample in a study of shared clonotypes between healthy human individuals. Only in-frame clones appear in the TCRdb table, and some are missing; sequencing was by immunoSEQ multiplex PCR. The data hold some 550,000 clones, with less than 98% observed a single time. Sequencing was done on a sample of naive CD4+ T cells sorted from blood. These TCRs come from a woman in her twenties or thirties in good health. The CDR3 runs from the conserved cysteine through the conserved F or W. A D gene is named only where the DNA matches it firmly. Clone size appears in some rows only: once, few, many, or a class for an expanded clone.

CDR3nt: TGTGCCAGCAGCTTGGTGGGTGCGGGAGTGGCACAAGAGACCCAGTACTTC
CDR3aa: CASSLVGAGVAQETQYF
j_gene: TRBJ2-5
abundance: NA
d_gene: TRBD2
v_gene: TRBV5-5

CDR3nt: TGCGCCAGCAGCCGGCCGGGACAGGGGCCGAACAATGAGCAGTTCTTC
CDR3aa: CASSRPGQGPNNEQFF
j_gene: TRBJ2-1
abundance: NA
d_gene: TRBD1
v_gene: TRBV4-1

CDR3nt: TGCGCCAGCAGTGAATTTGTTCCAGATACGCAGTATTTT
CDR3aa: CASSEFVPDTQYF
j_gene: TRBJ2-3
abundance: NA
d_gene: NA
v_gene: TRBV10-2

CDR3nt: TGTGCCAGCACCACAGTCGCAGATACGCAGTATTTT
CDR3aa: CASTTVADTQYF
j_gene: TRBJ2-3
abundance: NA
d_gene: NA
v_gene: TRBV9

CDR3nt: TGTGCCAGCAGTGAAGGTGACTATGGCTACACCTTC
CDR3aa: CASSEGDYGYTF
j_gene: TRBJ1-2
abundance: NA
d_gene: NA
v_gene: TRBV2

CDR3nt: TGTGCCAGCAGGAGACAGGGAGTCCACGAGCAGTACTTC
CDR3aa: CASRRQGVHEQYF
j_gene: TRBJ2-7
abundance: NA
d_gene: TRBD1
v_gene: TRBV27

CDR3nt: TGTGCCAGCAGTCCCGGGACTAGCGGGAGGTCCTATGAGCAGTTCTTC
CDR3aa: CASSPGTSGRSYEQFF
j_gene: TRBJ2-1
abundance: NA
d_gene: TRBD2
v_gene: TRBV2

CDR3nt: TGCGCCAGCAGTCAATTTTTTAGGAGCTACAATGACAGGGGTTCTAGCGGGAGTACCTACGAGCAGTACTTC
CDR3aa: CASSQFFRSYNDRGSSGSTYEQYF
j_gene: TRBJ2-7
abundance: NA
d_gene: TRBD2
v_gene: TRBV23-1

CDR3nt: TGCAGCGTTGTTGGCCTCTTTGCGGAGACCCAGTACTTC
CDR3aa: CSVVGLFAETQYF
j_gene: TRBJ2-5
abundance: NA
d_gene: NA
v_gene: TRBV29-1

CDR3nt: TGTGCCTGGGCGGGACAGAGTAATTCACCCCTCCACTTT
CDR3aa: CAWAGQSNSPLHF
j_gene: TRBJ1-6
abundance: NA
d_gene: TRBD1
v_gene: TRBV30

CDR3nt: TGTGCCAGCAGCTCCGAGCGGGAAGGCTTCTACGAGCAGTACTTC
CDR3aa: CASSSEREGFYEQYF
j_gene: TRBJ2-7
abundance: NA
d_gene: TRBD2
v_gene: TRBV5-4

CDR3nt: TGTGCCAGCTCACCTAGGACTAGCGGGCTGTGGAATGAGCAGTTCTTC
CDR3aa: CASSPRTSGLWNEQFF
j_gene: TRBJ2-1
abundance: once
d_gene: TRBD2
v_gene: TRBV18

CDR3nt: TGTGCCAGCAGTGAAGCTAACCTAGCGGGAATGGTTGGAGAGCAGTTCTTC
CDR3aa: CASSEANLAGMVGEQFF
j_gene: TRBJ2-1
abundance: NA
d_gene: TRBD2
v_gene: TRBV6-1

CDR3nt: TGTGCCAGCAGCCCGGGACTAGCGGGACTCCACGAGCAGTACTTC
CDR3aa: CASSPGLAGLHEQYF
j_gene: TRBJ2-7
abundance: once
d_gene: TRBD2
v_gene: TRBV7-6

CDR3nt: TGCGCCAGCAGTGAGGACTGGGACAGGCACTATGGCTACACCTTC
CDR3aa: CASSEDWDRHYGYTF
j_gene: TRBJ1-2
abundance: NA
d_gene: TRBD1
v_gene: TRBV10-2

CDR3nt: TGTGCCAGCAGTCCCCCCTTAGGTGGGACTAAGTCCCCCACCGGGGAGCTGTTTTTT
CDR3aa: CASSPPLGGTKSPTGELFF
j_gene: TRBJ2-2
abundance: NA
d_gene: TRBD2
v_gene: TRBV27

CDR3nt: TGTGCCAGCAGTACGGGGCAAAACTATGGCTACACCTTC
CDR3aa: CASSTGQNYGYTF
j_gene: TRBJ1-2
abundance: NA
d_gene: NA
v_gene: TRBV28

CDR3nt: TGTGCCAGCAGTTTCTGGGACGGCGCAAATGAAAAACTGTTTTTT
CDR3aa: CASSFWDGANEKLFF
j_gene: TRBJ1-4
abundance: NA
d_gene: NA
v_gene: TRBV28

CDR3nt: TGTGCCAGCAGCTATTCCCACATGGGGCGACAGCCCCAGCATTTT
CDR3aa: CASSYSHMGRQPQHF
j_gene: TRBJ1-5
abundance: NA
d_gene: NA
v_gene: TRBV6-5

CDR3nt: TGCGCCAGCAGTCGATCAGAACAGGGACTAGCGAACTACGAGCAGTACTTC
CDR3aa: CASSRSEQGLANYEQYF
j_gene: TRBJ2-7
abundance: NA
d_gene: TRBD2
v_gene: TRBV4-1

CDR3nt: TGTGCCAGCGGGGGACAGGTCGGAGAGACCCAGTACTTC
CDR3aa: CASGGQVGETQYF
j_gene: TRBJ2-5
abundance: NA
d_gene: TRBD1
v_gene: TRBV7-9

CDR3nt: TGTGCCAGCAGCGATGGGACTATCCAAGAGACCCAGTACTTC
CDR3aa: CASSDGTIQETQYF
j_gene: TRBJ2-5
abundance: NA
d_gene: TRBD2
v_gene: TRBV2

CDR3nt: TGTGCCAGCAGCCCGTGGACTAGCGGGGGGGGCTACAATGAGCAGTTCTTC
CDR3aa: CASSPWTSGGGYNEQFF
j_gene: TRBJ2-1
abundance: NA
d_gene: TRBD2
v_gene: TRBV7-6

CDR3nt: TGCAGCGTGGTAACTTTTACGGGACAGGGGGCTTTTGGAGAGACCCAGTACTTC
CDR3aa: CSVVTFTGQGAFGETQYF
j_gene: TRBJ2-5
abundance: NA
d_gene: TRBD1
v_gene: TRBV29-1

CDR3nt: TGTGCCAGTAGTAAGGGGGCCGGATACAATGAGCAGTTCTTC
CDR3aa: CASSKGAGYNEQFF
j_gene: TRBJ2-1
abundance: NA
d_gene: TRBD1
v_gene: TRBV19

CDR3nt: TGTGCCAGCAGTCCTCGGACAACACAAGAGACCCAGTACTTC
CDR3aa: CASSPRTTQETQYF
j_gene: TRBJ2-5
abundance: NA
d_gene: NA
v_gene: TRBV25-1

CDR3nt: TGTGCCAGCACCACAATCGGAGACAGAACCTACGAGCAGTACTTC
CDR3aa: CASTTIGDRTYEQYF
j_gene: TRBJ2-7
abundance: NA
d_gene: NA
v_gene: TRBV28

CDR3nt: TGTGCCAGCAGTTTATTTAAAGAAGCTTTCTTT
CDR3aa: CASSLFKEAFF
j_gene: TRBJ1-1
abundance: NA
d_gene: NA
v_gene: TRBV28

CDR3nt: TGTGCCAGCAGCTTAGCTGGGCGGGAGAACACCGGGGAGCTGTTTTTT
CDR3aa: CASSLAGRENTGELFF
j_gene: TRBJ2-2
abundance: NA
d_gene: NA
v_gene: TRBV7-9

CDR3nt: TGTGCCAGCTCACCACAACCGAGCGGGAGTAGCTACGAGCAGTACTTC
CDR3aa: CASSPQPSGSSYEQYF
j_gene: TRBJ2-7
abundance: NA
d_gene: TRBD2
v_gene: TRBV18